The 31 T cell receptor beta chains given below trace back to one sample, sequenced in a study of cytomegalovirus exposure and HLA in healthy donors. Amplification used 60 Vbeta primers and 13 Jbeta primers. Generated by immunoSEQ multiplex PCR, the TCRdb table keeps only in-frame clones and is missing some. The sample records about 130,000 clones, less than 85% being singletons. Sequenced material: PBMCs. The receptor set was obtained from a man aged 35 to 55 in good health and CMV-seronegative.

The chain links TRBV7-2 to TRBJ2-1, with D perhaps matching TRBD2 (5 bases). This CDR3 is 16 amino acids long. Germline CDR1 and CDR2: SGHTA and FQGNSA. Deletions cut 0 bases from V and 7 bases from J, with 16 bases between. The CDR3 is CASSLAALGMENEQFF. The CDR3 nucleotides read TGTGCCAGCAGCTTAGCGGCACTAGGGATGGAGAATGAGCAGTTCTTC.

This chain connects TRBV5-1 to TRBJ1-6, with 7 bases that match TRBD1. V lost 6 bases, J lost 0 bases, and 6 bases stayed unmatched. CDR3 length equals 16 residues. Germline lookup yields CDR1 SGHRS and CDR2 YFSETQ. CDR3 nucleotides: TGCGCCAGCAAGGACAGGCCAGCCTCCTATAATTCACCCCTCCACTTT. Translated: CASKDRPASYNSPLHF.

Worth noting for this clone: Its ends do not fully match the called genes, so a read error is possible. The chain combines TRBV19 with TRBJ1-5; unclear D gene. This CDR3 region has 15 residues. Germline assignment: CDR1 LNHDA and CDR2 SQIVND (reference sequence). CDR3 loop: CASSLERVRNQPQHF. The CDR3 nucleotides are TGTGCCAGTAGTTTAGAGAGGGTTCGCAATCAGCCCCAGCATTTT.

The CDR3 region has the DNA TGTGCCAGCAGCTTAACTGGCTCAGCAGGAGGCTACACCTTC. Protein product: CASSLTGSAGGYTF. This chain connects TRBV11-1 to TRBJ1-2; D gene ambiguous. The germline V and J ends were trimmed by 2 bases and 8 bases, with 15 bases remaining between them. Germline lookup yields CDR1 SGHAT and CDR2 FQDESV (reference sequence). The CDR3 has 14 amino acids. Combining the CDR3 with reference TRBV11-1 and TRBJ1-2 gives the whole variable domain EAEVAQSPRYKITEKSQAVAFWCDPISGHATLYWYRQILGQGPELLVQFQDESVVDDSQLPKDRFSAERLKGVDSTLKIQPAELGDSAMYLCASSLTGSAGGYTFGSGTRLTVV.

The chain carries TRBV18 and TRBJ1-1; D is perhaps TRBD1 (5 bases). V shed 0 bases and J shed 1 base, with 12 bases lying between them. The germline V gene encodes CDR1 KGHSH and CDR2 LQKENI. This CDR3 spans 16 amino acids. CDR3 protein: CASSPPASTGNTEAFF. The CDR3 coding sequence is TGTGCCAGCTCACCACCTGCTTCTACAGGGAACACTGAAGCTTTCTTT.

The chain has TRBV30 and TRBJ1-3; D is unresolved. Germline values: CDR1 GTSNPN, CDR2 SVGIG (reference sequence). The CDR3 totals 14 residues. Trimming removed 0 bases at V and 0 bases at J, with 6 bases between. As DNA, the CDR3 is TGTGCCTGGAGTGTTGGCCTCTCTGGAAACACCATATATTTT. Amino acid sequence: CAWSVGLSGNTIYF.

V usage is TRBV28 and J usage is TRBJ1-1; TRBD1 aligns across 9 bases. The CDR3 sequence is 14 residues long. Germline loops: CDR1 MDHEN, CDR2 SYDVKM. V lost 7 bases and J lost 1; bases outside the gene matches: 4. CDR3 nucleotides: TGTGCCAGCACTAAGGACAGGGGGAACACTGAAGCTTTCTTT. Translation gives CASTKDRGNTEAFF.

The rearrangement links TRBV6-1 to TRBJ1-4; D perhaps matches TRBD1 (5 bases). CDR3 length: 13 amino acids. Germline lookup yields CDR1 MNHNS and CDR2 SASEGT. Between the trimmed V and J ends, which lost 3 bases and 7 bases, there was a span of 9 bases. The CDR3 region has the DNA TGTGCCAGCAGTGAGGGGCGGAGTGAAAAACTGTTTTTT. Amino acids: CASSEGRSEKLFF.

The chain carries TRBV5-6 and TRBJ2-1, with no clear D. Germline V lookup: CDR1 SGHDT, CDR2 YYEEEE. This CDR3 region has 13 residues. The germline V and J ends were trimmed by 3 bases and 3 bases, with 7 bases remaining between them. DNA for the CDR3: TGTGCCAGCAGCTCTGCCAGCTACAATGAGCAGTTCTTC. The encoded protein is CASSSASYNEQFF.

The gene calls are TRBV5-1 and TRBJ1-2; no clear D. This CDR3 spans 13 amino acids. Germline CDR1 reads SGHRS; CDR2 reads YFSETQ. V was clipped by 0 bases and J by 6 bases, with 9 bases between them. The CDR3 region is CASSLGESDGYTF. The CDR3, as DNA: TGCGCCAGCAGCTTGGGAGAATCGGATGGCTACACCTTC.

This chain joins TRBV21-1 and TRBJ1-4; TRBD1 is the table's D call and was not checked against the DNA. TRBV21-1 constitutes a pseudogene. The CDR3 length is 19 residues. The chain's CDR3 is CASSKGGQGAPMVDEKLFF. CDR3 nucleotides: TGTGCCAGCAGCAAAGGGGGACAGGGGGCCCCTATGGTGGATGAAAAACTGTTTTTT.

This clone was seen just once. The chain has TRBV5-6 and TRBJ2-2, with D possibly being TRBD2 (5 bases). The V gene's germline CDR1 is SGHDT and CDR2 YYEEEE. Trimming removed 2 bases at V and 6 bases at J, with 11 bases between. The CDR3 consists of 14 residues. The CDR3 DNA reads TGTGCCAGCAGCTTCGGGGTCGTAGCCGGGGAGCTGTTTTTT. Encoded protein: CASSFGVVAGELFF.

The chain has TRBV7-2 and TRBJ2-5; 11 bases match TRBD2. CDR3 length: 15 residues. In germline, CDR1 is SGHTA, CDR2 FQGNSA. V dropped 3 bases and J dropped 4; count of bases not matched to a gene: 4. CDR3 coding DNA: TGTGCCAGCAGCTTCACTGGACTAGCGGGAGAGACCCAGTACTTC. Its protein product is CASSFTGLAGETQYF.

This clone was observed once. The conserved final phenylalanine or tryptophan is absent from the CDR3, which likely points to a read error. The chain carries TRBV7-8 and TRBJ1-4; D possibly corresponds to TRBD1 (5 bases). CDR3 size: 15 residues. V dropped 5 bases and J dropped 0 bases, with 10 bases sitting between them. Germline V gene sequence: CDR1 SGHVS, CDR2 FQNEAQ. The CDR3 sequence is CASSPRGATNEKLFV. CDR3 sequence (DNA): TGTGCCAGCAGCCCCCGGGGGGCAACTAATGAAAAACTGTTTGTT.

This clone has a single count. The rearrangement links TRBV15 to TRBJ1-5, with D unclear. CDR3 size: 14 residues. The V gene's germline CDR1 is LNHNV and CDR2 YYDKDF (reference sequence). Trimming took off 3 bases at V and 5 bases at J, with 11 bases between the two ends. As DNA, the CDR3 is TGTGCCACCAGCAGGTTCGGGGTCGATCAGCCCCAGCATTTT. It codes for CATSRFGVDQPQHF. Complete variable domain (other parts from reference TRBV15 and TRBJ1-5): DAMVIQNPRYQVTQFGKPVTLSCSQTLNHNVMYWYQQKSSQAPKLLFHYYDKDFNNEADTPDNFQSRRPNTSFCFLDIRSPGLGDTAMYLCATSRFGVDQPQHFGDGTRLSIL.

This clone was detected once. The chain employs TRBV27 and TRBJ2-2; no clear D gene. CDR1 is MNHEY and CDR2 is SMNVEV in the germline V gene (reference sequence). CDR3 size: 13 residues. The germline V and J ends were trimmed by 5 bases and 5 bases, with 9 bases remaining between them. The CDR3 DNA reads TGTGCCAGCAGTGGAGCCCAAACCGGGGAGCTGTTTTTT. Its translation: CASSGAQTGELFF.

This chain joins TRBV5-1 and TRBJ2-1; 13 nucleotides line up with TRBD2. This CDR3 has 14 residues. V lost 3 bases and J lost 8; bases outside the gene matches: 2. From germline, CDR1 is SGHRS and CDR2 YFSETQ. DNA of the CDR3: TGCGCCAGCAGCTGGACTAGCGGGAGTTATGAGCAGTTCTTC. This encodes CASSWTSGSYEQFF.

As regards this clone: The germline gene is not matched at one end of the junction; a read error may be the cause. The rearrangement links TRBV29-1 to TRBJ2-5; TRBD2 aligns across 7 bases. Germline CDR1 and CDR2: SQVTM and ANQGSEA. This CDR3 spans 13 amino acids. This CDR3 is CARGRALQETQYF. The CDR3 DNA reads TGTGCCCGGGGGAGGGCCCTCCAAGAGACCCAGTACTTC.

V and J are TRBV5-4 and TRBJ1-1, with a possible D match to TRBD1 (5 bases). Trimming shortened V by 1 base and J by 0 bases, and 13 bases separated the two germline ends. The length of the CDR3 is 16 residues. In germline, CDR1 is SGHNT, CDR2 YYREEE (reference sequence). The DNA of the CDR3 is TGTGCCAGCAGCTTGCGGGGTGGGGGGGTGAACACTGAAGCTTTCTTT. It translates to CASSLRGGGVNTEAFF.

The rearrangement uses TRBV10-3 and TRBJ2-5; TRBD1 might be the D (5 bases). The CDR3 extends over 14 amino acids. CDR1 is ENHRY, CDR2 SYGVKD, per germline. The V gene lost 10 bases and the J gene lost 2 bases, with 17 bases spanning the gap. In DNA, the CDR3 is TGTGCCACCAACCCTAGGGGCGCTCAAGAGACCCAGTACTTC. Its translation is CATNPRGAQETQYF.

The gene calls are TRBV19 and TRBJ2-1; TRBD2 aligns across 13 bases. There are 13 residues in the CDR3. Trimming took 9 bases from V and 7 from J; bases not matched to a gene: 3. Per the germline V gene, CDR1 is LNHDA and CDR2 is SQIVND (reference sequence). CDR3 DNA sequence: TGTGCCAGCGGACTAGCGGGAGCTAATGAGCAGTTCTTC. It codes for CASGLAGANEQFF. The entire variable domain, with the rest obtained from reference TRBV19 and TRBJ2-1, is as follows: DGGITQSPKYLFRKEGQNVTLSCEQNLNHDAMYWYRQDPGQGLRLIYYSQIVNDFQKGDIAEGYSVSREKKESFPLTVTSAQKNPTAFYLCASGLAGANEQFFGPGTRLTVL.

This chain links TRBV4-1 with TRBJ2-7; 8 nucleotides match TRBD2. CDR3 length: 18 residues. Trimming removed 4 bases from V and 0 bases from J; junction bases left unmatched: 14. CDR1 and CDR2 (germline): MGHRA, YSYEKL. Here the CDR3 reads CASSRRPAGEPTSYEQYF. CDR3 DNA sequence: TGCGCCAGCAGCCGACGTCCAGCGGGGGAACCAACCTCCTACGAGCAGTACTTC.

CDR3 sequence reads: CASRPGTTNGYNEQFF. CDR3 bases: TGTGCCAGTAGACCCGGGACTACCAACGGGTACAATGAGCAGTTCTTC. V is TRBV19 and J is TRBJ2-1; 7 bases fit TRBD2. There are 16 residues in the CDR3. Per the germline V gene, CDR1 is LNHDA and CDR2 is SQIVND (reference sequence). Trimming took 6 bases from V and 4 from J; bases not matched to a gene: 12.

Details on this clone: Compared with germline, one end of the junction differs, possibly owing to a read error. CDR3 nucleotide sequence: TGTGCCACCAGCCTGGGTAGCGGGGGGGATACGCAGTATTTT. It codes for CATSLGSGGDTQYF. This chain uses TRBV9 with TRBJ2-3; TRBD2 agrees at 10 bases. The V gene's germline CDR1 is SGDLS and CDR2 YYNGEE. The CDR3 loop spans 14 amino acids.

J is TRBJ1-3 and V is TRBV2; D perhaps matches TRBD1 (5 bases). Trimming took 2 bases from V and 2 from J, leaving 7 bases between them. This CDR3 has 14 residues. Germline CDR1 SNHLY, CDR2 FYNNEI. This CDR3 reads CASSEQGTGNTIYF. The CDR3 DNA is TGTGCCAGCAGTGAACAGGGTACTGGAAACACCATATATTTT.

This chain links TRBV7-9 with TRBJ2-2, with D hard to call. Deletions cut 6 bases from V and 5 bases from J, with 13 bases between. Germline V CDR1 and CDR2: SEHNR, FQNEAQ (reference sequence). This CDR3 is 14 amino acids long. Written as DNA, the CDR3 is TGTGCCAGCAGTCCCCGGGTCGGGACCGGGGAGCTGTTTTTT. Translating it yields CASSPRVGTGELFF.

This clone was detected once. The chain's CDR3 is CASSSGTSGSGGVETQYF. In nucleotides, the CDR3 is TGCGCCAGCAGCTCCGGGACTAGCGGGAGTGGGGGAGTGGAGACCCAGTACTTC. The chain carries TRBV5-1 and TRBJ2-5, with TRBD2 identical over 14 bases. Losses at the gene ends were 3 bases for V and 5 bases for J; bases not matched to a gene: 12. The CDR3 spans 18 residues. Germline V gene sequence: CDR1 SGHRS, CDR2 YFSETQ.

This clone showed up just a few times. The V call is TRBV6-6, the J call TRBJ1-1; a weak D match, TRBD1 (5 bases). The germline gives CDR1 MNHNY, CDR2 SVGAGI (reference sequence). The germline V and J ends were trimmed by 4 bases and 12 bases, with 12 bases remaining between them. The CDR3 loop spans 11 amino acids. CDR3 DNA sequence: TGTGCCAGCAGTTCATACAGGTTTCCTTTCTTT. Its translation: CASSSYRFPFF.

This clone was seen only a few times. The CDR3 is CASSSGQNTEAFF. CDR3 in DNA: TGTGCCAGCAGTTCCGGACAGAACACTGAAGCTTTCTTT. This rearrangement joins TRBV28 to TRBJ1-1; a weak D match, TRBD1 (5 bases). Deletions cut 4 bases from V and 1 base from J, with 7 bases between. CDR1 and CDR2 (germline): MDHEN, SYDVKM. This CDR3 comprises 13 residues. The whole variable domain, filled in from reference TRBV28 and TRBJ1-1, reads DVKVTQSSRYLVKRTGEKVFLECVQDMDHENMFWYRQDPGLGLRLIYFSYDVKMKEKGDIPEGYSVSREKKERFSLILESASTNQTSMYLCASSSGQNTEAFFGQGTRLTVV.

The chain carries TRBV5-1 and TRBJ1-1, with TRBD1 identical over 7 bases. Per the germline V gene, CDR1 is SGHRS and CDR2 is YFSETQ. The CDR3 contains 15 residues. With V trimmed by 0 bases and J by 1 base, 3 bases remained unmatched. The DNA of the CDR3 is TGCGCCAGCAGCTTGGAGGGGGCTGGGAACACTGAAGCTTTCTTT. Translation: CASSLEGAGNTEAFF.

The V gene is TRBV5-6, the J gene TRBJ1-3; D is perhaps TRBD1 (5 bases). The germline CDR1 and CDR2 sequences are SGHDT and YYEEEE. The CDR3 has 16 amino acids. Trimming cost V 0 bases and J 1 base, with 11 bases left between them. CDR3 residues: CASSLEGLLSGNTIYF. The CDR3 DNA reads as TGTGCCAGCAGCTTGGAGGGGCTATTATCTGGAAACACCATATATTTT. Combining the CDR3 with reference TRBV5-6 and TRBJ1-3 gives the whole variable domain DAGVTQSPTHLIKTRGQQVTLRCSPKSGHDTVSWYQQALGQGPQFIFQYYEEEERQRGNFPDRFSGHQFPNYSSELNVNALLLGDSALYLCASSLEGLLSGNTIYFGEGSWLTVV.